These T cell receptor beta chains were read from a single sample in a study of blood T cell repertoires in COVID-19. Libraries were prepared by immunoSEQ multiplex PCR; TCRdb keeps only in-frame clonotypes and omits some of them. The sample lists under 60,000 clones, 83% seen once, with approximately 5% in the top ten. The specimen was peripheral blood. The receptors originated from a human donor in a cohort sampled during active COVID-19. Both conserved end residues are part of each CDR3. Fields, in order: CDR3 length, clone size, D gene, J gene, V gene, CDR3 protein, CDR3 DNA. The D gene is left open where the match is weak. Not every row has a clone size; where given, it reads once, few, many or a size class.

len: 15
abundance: NA
d_gene: NA
j_gene: TRBJ2-3
v_gene: TRBV7-2
CDR3aa: CASSFPNVGTDTQYF
CDR3nt: TGTGCCAGCAGCTTTCCAAACGTCGGTACAGATACGCAGTATTTT

len: 13
abundance: few
d_gene: NA
j_gene: TRBJ1-1
v_gene: TRBV18
CDR3aa: CASSPLGEGVAFF
CDR3nt: TGTGCCAGCTCACCTTTAGGGGAGGGGGTAGCTTTCTTT

len: 16
abundance: NA
d_gene: TRBD2
j_gene: TRBJ2-1
v_gene: TRBV10-3
CDR3aa: CAISDLAGGRYNEQFF
CDR3nt: TGTGCCATCAGTGATTTAGCGGGGGGTCGCTACAATGAGCAGTTCTTC

len: 13
abundance: few
d_gene: NA
j_gene: TRBJ1-1
v_gene: TRBV14
CDR3aa: CASSQTDIGEAFF
CDR3nt: TGTGCCAGCAGCCAGACCGACATTGGGGAAGCTTTCTTT

len: 12
abundance: NA
d_gene: NA
j_gene: TRBJ2-5
v_gene: TRBV3-1/TRBV3-2
CDR3aa: CASSQDYQTQYF
CDR3nt: TGTGCCAGCAGCCAAGATTATCAGACCCAGTACTTC

len: 19
abundance: NA
d_gene: NA
j_gene: TRBJ2-1
v_gene: TRBV23-1
CDR3aa: CASPPQCPQAKSSYNEQFF
CDR3nt: TGCGCCAGCCCCCCCCAATGCCCACAGGCAAAGAGCTCCTACAATGAGCAGTTCTTC

len: 12
abundance: NA
d_gene: NA
j_gene: TRBJ2-7
v_gene: TRBV7-5
CDR3aa: CVRGQNGNEQYF
CDR3nt: TGTGTCAGGGGGCAGAACGGTAACGAGCAGTACTTC

len: 18
abundance: NA
d_gene: NA
j_gene: TRBJ2-3
v_gene: TRBV19
CDR3aa: CASTAPRVQGVDVHTQYF
CDR3nt: TGTGCCAGTACCGCCCCCAGGGTACAGGGCGTGGACGTTCATACGCAGTATTTT

len: 14
abundance: NA
d_gene: TRBD1
j_gene: TRBJ1-1
v_gene: TRBV11-3
CDR3aa: CASSFGGTDTEAFF
CDR3nt: TGTGCCAGCAGCTTCGGAGGGACAGACACTGAAGCTTTCTTT

len: 14
abundance: NA
d_gene: NA
j_gene: TRBJ2-7
v_gene: TRBV7-2
CDR3aa: CASSLLVFGYEQYF
CDR3nt: TGTGCCAGCAGCTTATTGGTTTTCGGGTACGAGCAGTACTTC

len: 11
abundance: NA
d_gene: NA
j_gene: TRBJ1-1
v_gene: TRBV25-1
CDR3aa: CASSAGGEAFF
CDR3nt: TGTGCCAGCAGTGCGGGGGGTGAAGCTTTCTTT

len: 13
abundance: NA
d_gene: NA
j_gene: TRBJ1-2
v_gene: TRBV7-8
CDR3aa: CASSLDREYGYTF
CDR3nt: TGTGCCAGCAGCTTAGACAGGGAGTATGGCTACACCTTC

len: 14
abundance: NA
d_gene: TRBD1
j_gene: TRBJ2-7
v_gene: TRBV19
CDR3aa: CATHGTGRYYEQYF
CDR3nt: TGTGCCACCCATGGGACAGGCCGTTACTACGAGCAGTACTTC

len: 20
abundance: NA
d_gene: TRBD1
j_gene: TRBJ2-1
v_gene: TRBV27
CDR3aa: CASSPPSRDRLLSSYNEQFF
CDR3nt: TGTGCCAGCAGTCCCCCAAGTCGGGACAGGTTATTAAGCTCCTACAATGAGCAGTTCTTC

len: 15
abundance: NA
d_gene: TRBD2
j_gene: TRBJ2-4
v_gene: TRBV4-3
CDR3aa: CASSQGGGTKNIQYF
CDR3nt: TGCGCCAGCAGCCAAGGCGGGGGAACCAAAAACATTCAGTACTTC

len: 14
abundance: NA
d_gene: NA
j_gene: TRBJ2-5
v_gene: TRBV6-5
CDR3aa: CASSYSRFQETQYF
CDR3nt: TGTGCCAGCAGTTACTCGAGGTTCCAAGAGACCCAGTACTTC

len: 13
abundance: NA
d_gene: TRBD2
j_gene: TRBJ2-3
v_gene: TRBV6-2/TRBV6-3
CDR3aa: CASSLAGGGTQYF
CDR3nt: TGTGCCAGCAGCCTAGCGGGGGGGGGTACGCAGTATTTT

len: 15
abundance: NA
d_gene: TRBD1
j_gene: TRBJ1-3
v_gene: TRBV9
CDR3aa: CASSEGQTSGNTIYF
CDR3nt: TGTGCCAGCAGCGAGGGACAGACGTCTGGAAACACCATATATTTT

len: 15
abundance: NA
d_gene: NA
j_gene: TRBJ2-4
v_gene: TRBV19
CDR3aa: CASSRKIDRGNIQYF
CDR3nt: TGTGCCAGTAGTCGGAAGATAGACAGAGGCAACATTCAGTACTTC

len: 14
abundance: NA
d_gene: NA
j_gene: TRBJ1-1
v_gene: TRBV5-6
CDR3aa: CASSLRGDGTEAFF
CDR3nt: TGTGCCAGCAGCTTAAGGGGTGATGGCACTGAAGCTTTCTTT

len: 13
abundance: NA
d_gene: NA
j_gene: TRBJ1-1
v_gene: TRBV29-1
CDR3aa: CSVEGGANTEAFF
CDR3nt: TGCAGCGTTGAAGGGGGCGCGAACACTGAAGCTTTCTTT

len: 15
abundance: NA
d_gene: TRBD2
j_gene: TRBJ2-3
v_gene: TRBV6-6
CDR3aa: CASSLGTSGTDTQYF
CDR3nt: TGTGCCAGCTCCCTCGGGACTAGCGGCACAGATACGCAGTATTTT

len: 12
abundance: NA
d_gene: NA
j_gene: TRBJ2-2
v_gene: TRBV24-1
CDR3aa: CATSDFGGELFF
CDR3nt: TGTGCCACCAGTGATTTCGGCGGGGAGCTGTTTTTT

len: 18
abundance: NA
d_gene: NA
j_gene: TRBJ1-6
v_gene: TRBV27
CDR3aa: CARSGRGQKTVQNSPLHF
CDR3nt: TGTGCCAGGAGTGGCAGGGGCCAAAAGACAGTTCAAAATTCACCCCTCCACTTT

len: 15
abundance: medium-sized
d_gene: NA
j_gene: TRBJ1-5
v_gene: TRBV2
CDR3aa: CASREGRQINQPQHF
CDR3nt: TGTGCCAGCAGAGAAGGGAGACAGATCAATCAGCCCCAGCATTTT

len: 15
abundance: NA
d_gene: NA
j_gene: TRBJ1-4
v_gene: TRBV11-2
CDR3aa: CASSPLQGEYEKLFF
CDR3nt: TGTGCCAGCAGCCCACTCCAGGGCGAGTATGAAAAACTGTTTTTT

len: 11
abundance: NA
d_gene: TRBD1
j_gene: TRBJ1-5
v_gene: TRBV20-1
CDR3aa: CSAQGDQPQHF
CDR3nt: TGCAGTGCCCAGGGGGATCAGCCCCAGCATTTT

len: 14
abundance: NA
d_gene: TRBD1
j_gene: TRBJ1-5
v_gene: TRBV2
CDR3aa: CASSPTGVIGEWHF
CDR3nt: TGTGCCAGCAGTCCTACAGGGGTGATTGGGGAGTGGCATTTT

len: 13
abundance: NA
d_gene: NA
j_gene: TRBJ1-1
v_gene: TRBV7-9
CDR3aa: CASRSGRTAEAFF
CDR3nt: TGTGCCAGCAGATCCGGAAGGACAGCTGAAGCTTTCTTT

len: 13
abundance: NA
d_gene: NA
j_gene: TRBJ1-5
v_gene: TRBV19
CDR3aa: CVKTGLDNQPQHF
CDR3nt: TGTGTCAAAACAGGGCTCGACAATCAGCCCCAGCATTTT

len: 14
abundance: NA
d_gene: TRBD2
j_gene: TRBJ2-3
v_gene: TRBV6-2/TRBV6-3
CDR3aa: CASSPAGDTDTQYF
CDR3nt: TGTGCCAGCAGTCCGGCGGGGGACACAGATACGCAGTATTTT

len: 16
abundance: once
d_gene: TRBD2
j_gene: TRBJ2-1
v_gene: TRBV5-4
CDR3aa: CASSPPSGGVSYEQFF
CDR3nt: TGTGCCAGCAGCCCCCCTAGCGGGGGTGTTTCGTATGAGCAGTTCTTC

len: 12
abundance: NA
d_gene: TRBD1
j_gene: TRBJ1-2
v_gene: TRBV18
CDR3aa: CASSPQGAGYTF
CDR3nt: TGTGCCAGCTCACCACAGGGGGCCGGCTACACCTTC

len: 14
abundance: NA
d_gene: TRBD1
j_gene: TRBJ1-1
v_gene: TRBV5-1
CDR3aa: CASSSTGGGTEAFF
CDR3nt: TGCGCCAGCAGCTCTACAGGGGGAGGCACTGAAGCTTTCTTT

len: 15
abundance: NA
d_gene: NA
j_gene: TRBJ2-5
v_gene: TRBV28
CDR3aa: CASSYILSYPETQYF
CDR3nt: TGTGCCAGCAGCTATATCCTTTCCTACCCAGAGACCCAGTACTTC

len: 16
abundance: NA
d_gene: NA
j_gene: TRBJ2-7
v_gene: TRBV21-1
CDR3aa: CASSKVLRDRRDEQYF
CDR3nt: TGTGCCAGCAGCAAAGTTCTCCGGGACAGGAGAGACGAGCAGTACTTC